The 21 T cell receptor beta chains reported below all come from one sample, sequenced in a study of Ad26.COV2.S vaccination and SARS-CoV-2 variants. This sample's treatment: around 19 received Ad26.COV2.S at low or high dose, single or two shots; about 5 received placebo; per-sample allocation not given. At day 63 after the first vaccine or placebo injection, samples were drawn. Some clones are missing from TCRdb's copy, which holds only in-frame ones; the method was immunoSEQ multiplex PCR. The table shows 400,000 to 450,000 clones, with about 93% occurring only once. The sequencing used peripheral blood, collected in a trial of Ad26.COV2.S vaccine versus placebo. The receptors shown here come from a person between 18 and 59 years old who received the Ad26.COV2.S COVID-19 vaccine or a placebo.

The gene calls are TRBV7-2 and TRBJ2-2; the match to TRBD2 covers 8 bases. Germline CDR1 SGHTA, CDR2 FQGNSA. The ends lost 10 bases at V and 6 bases at J; junction bases unmatched: 13. This CDR3 has 15 amino acids. The CDR3 nucleotides read TGTGCCAACGGGGGGGGAGTCGGTTTCTCCGGGGAGCTGTTTTTT. This sequence encodes CANGGGVGFSGELFF.

The chain joins TRBV18 to TRBJ2-5; the D gene is possibly TRBD1 (6 bases). This CDR3 has 15 residues. Trimming stripped 4 bases from V and 2 bases from J, with 14 bases between. The germline V gene encodes CDR1 KGHSH and CDR2 LQKENI. The chain's CDR3 is CASSLQGLGQETQYF. The CDR3, as DNA: TGTGCCAGCTCACTACAGGGTCTGGGACAAGAGACCCAGTACTTC. Full variable domain (missing parts from reference TRBV18 and TRBJ2-5): NAGVMQNPRHLVRRRGQEARLRCSPMKGHSHVYWYRQLPEEGLKFMVYLQKENIIDESGMPKERFSAEFPKEGPSILRIQQVVRGDSAAYFCASSLQGLGQETQYFGPGTRLLVL.

The CDR3 coding sequence is TGTGCCAGCAGTTTTTTATCCCAGGGACGCGGGGAGCTGTTTTTT. This sequence encodes CASSFLSQGRGELFF. The gene calls are TRBV28 and TRBJ2-2, with D possibly being TRBD1 or TRBD2 (5 bases each). The CDR3 has 15 amino acids. V dropped 3 bases and J dropped 7 bases, with 15 bases sitting between them. The germline gives CDR1 MDHEN, CDR2 SYDVKM.

V usage is TRBV6-4 and J usage is TRBJ2-1, with 9 bases identical to TRBD2. Losses at the gene ends were 2 bases for V and 3 bases for J; bases not matched to a gene: 2. The CDR3 totals 15 residues. The germline gives CDR1 MRHNA, CDR2 SNTAGT. CDR3 sequence (DNA): TGTGCCAGCAGTGACCTAGCGGGACTCTACAATGAGCAGTTCTTC. This translates into CASSDLAGLYNEQFF.

V and J are TRBV18 and TRBJ2-7, with D tentatively TRBD1 (5 bases). Germline V lookup: CDR1 KGHSH, CDR2 LQKENI. This CDR3 contains 15 residues. The germline V and J ends were trimmed by 4 bases and 2 bases, with 15 bases remaining between them. CDR3 nucleotides: TGTGCCAGCTCACAAGGTATTGTAGGGGCCTACGAGCAGTACTTC. It specifies CASSQGIVGAYEQYF. The entire variable domain, with the rest obtained from reference TRBV18 and TRBJ2-7, is as follows: NAGVMQNPRHLVRRRGQEARLRCSPMKGHSHVYWYRQLPEEGLKFMVYLQKENIIDESGMPKERFSAEFPKEGPSILRIQQVVRGDSAAYFCASSQGIVGAYEQYFGPGTRLTVT.

This chain uses TRBV19 with TRBJ1-5; 10 nucleotides line up with TRBD1. The germline gives CDR1 LNHDA, CDR2 SQIVND (reference sequence). The CDR3 totals 17 residues. V lost 5 bases and J lost 2; bases outside the gene matches: 9. The CDR3 reads CASSSGTGVTGNQPQHF. The CDR3, as DNA: TGTGCCAGTAGTTCCGGGACAGGGGTAACTGGCAATCAGCCCCAGCATTTT.

The genes are TRBV6-2 or TRBV6-3 and TRBJ1-4, with D hard to call. V lost 2 bases to trimming and J lost 0 bases, with 7 bases between them. This CDR3 is 15 amino acids long. Germline V gene sequence: CDR1 MNHEY, CDR2 SVGEGT. CDR3 loop: CASSYSFATNEKLFF. CDR3 in DNA: TGTGCCAGCAGTTACAGCTTTGCAACTAATGAAAAACTGTTTTTT.

The chain employs TRBV7-9 and TRBJ2-7; 9 bases are a match to TRBD2. The CDR3 has 19 amino acids. Trimming removed 5 bases from V and 2 bases from J; junction bases left unmatched: 19. The V gene's germline CDR1 is SEHNR and CDR2 FQNEAQ (reference sequence). CDR3 sequence reads: CASSTPRVAGAIGAYEQYF. Written as DNA, the CDR3 is TGTGCCAGCAGCACACCGAGGGTAGCGGGAGCTATTGGGGCCTACGAGCAGTACTTC.

This chain joins TRBV5-1 and TRBJ2-7; perhaps TRBD2 as D (5 bases). This CDR3 has 13 amino acids. The germline gives CDR1 SGHRS, CDR2 YFSETQ. The V end lost 2 bases, the J end lost 3 bases, and 9 bases lay between the germline ends. The CDR3 coding sequence is TGCGCCAGCAGCTTCGGAGGCGGCTACGAGCAGTACTTC. It specifies CASSFGGGYEQYF.

This clone has a single count. The V and J genes are TRBV6-2 or TRBV6-3 and TRBJ1-6; D may be TRBD1 (5 bases). This CDR3 has 14 amino acids. V was cut by 2 bases and J by 8 bases, with 10 bases left in between. Germline V lookup: CDR1 MNHEY, CDR2 SVGEGT. CDR3: CASSYLGGDSPLHF. CDR3 nucleotides: TGTGCCAGCAGTTACCTGGGAGGGGATTCACCCCTCCACTTT.

The chain is built from TRBV5-1 and TRBJ2-2, with D perhaps assigned TRBD1 or TRBD2 (6 bases each). Trimming shortened V by 0 bases and J by 4 bases, and 10 bases separated the two germline ends. The CDR3 has 15 residues. Germline CDR1 is SGHRS and CDR2 is YFSETQ. CDR3 sequence reads: CASSLDGGRTGELFF. The CDR3 DNA is TGCGCCAGCAGCTTGGACGGGGGCCGCACCGGGGAGCTGTTTTTT.

The rearrangement uses TRBV7-9 and TRBJ2-3; tentative D call: TRBD1 (5 bases). This CDR3 is 15 amino acids long. V dropped 1 base and J dropped 5 bases, with 13 bases sitting between them. The germline CDR1 and CDR2 sequences are SEHNR and FQNEAQ (reference sequence). The CDR3 sequence: CASSLVVQGGDTQYF. CDR3 bases: TGTGCCAGCAGCTTAGTGGTCCAGGGCGGAGATACGCAGTATTTT.

A remark on this clone: Additional DNA sequences in this sample encode the identical CDR3. The chain has TRBV10-3 and TRBJ2-7, with D possibly matching TRBD2 (6 bases). V lost 2 bases and J 4 bases, leaving 6 bases between the germline ends. The CDR3 consists of 12 residues. From germline, CDR1 is ENHRY and CDR2 SYGVKD. This chain's CDR3 is CAISEGTYEQYF. Here the CDR3 DNA reads TGTGCCATCAGTGAGGGGACTTACGAGCAGTACTTC.

The chain employs TRBV7-9 and TRBJ2-3; either TRBD1 or TRBD2 may fit D (6 bases each). The germline CDR1 and CDR2 sequences are SEHNR and FQNEAQ (reference sequence). This CDR3 comprises 15 residues. Trimming removed 3 bases from V and 8 bases from J, with 18 bases in between. This chain's CDR3 is CASSLGGTSWGTQYF. The CDR3 DNA is TGTGCCAGCAGCTTGGGCGGGACAAGCTGGGGTACGCAGTATTTT.

The chain links TRBV7-9 to TRBJ2-5; maybe TRBD2 (5 bases). This CDR3 has 16 residues. CDR1 is SEHNR and CDR2 is FQNEAQ in the germline V gene (reference sequence). The germline V and J ends were trimmed by 5 bases and 0 bases, with 16 bases remaining between them. CDR3 in amino acids: CASSPTQRENQETQYF. Written as DNA, the CDR3 is TGTGCCAGCAGCCCCACCCAACGGGAAAACCAAGAGACCCAGTACTTC.

This rearrangement joins TRBV10-3 to TRBJ2-5, with TRBD1 matching over 10 bases. CDR1 is ENHRY, CDR2 SYGVKD, per germline. V lost 6 bases, J lost 5 bases, and 6 bases stayed unmatched. The CDR3 covers 14 residues. CDR3 bases: TGTGCCATCAGACCCGGGACAGGGGCCGAGACCCAGTACTTC. As protein: CAIRPGTGAETQYF.

This clone occurred once. This chain links TRBV7-9 with TRBJ2-3, with TRBD2 as a possible D gene (5 bases). The CDR3 is made up of 11 amino acids. Trimming removed 11 bases from V and 4 bases from J, with 10 bases in between. Per germline, CDR1 SEHNR and CDR2 FQNEAQ (reference sequence). The CDR3 region is CALAAADTQYF. The CDR3 nucleotides read TGTGCCCTAGCCGCCGCAGATACGCAGTATTTT.

V usage is TRBV7-2 and J usage is TRBJ1-2; 7 bases agree with TRBD1. The CDR3 contains 15 residues. CDR1 SGHTA and CDR2 FQGNSA come from the germline V gene. Trimming at V came to 2 bases and at J to 1 base, leaving 4 bases not matched to a gene. As DNA, the CDR3 is TGTGCCAGCAGCTTAAGACAGGGAGTTAACTATGGCTACACCTTC. The encoded protein is CASSLRQGVNYGYTF.

This clone was counted a few times. The V and J genes are TRBV7-3 and TRBJ1-1; 9 bases are shared with TRBD1. The germline CDR1 and CDR2 sequences are SGHTA and FQGTGA. V shed 5 bases, J shed 1 base, and the junction held 2 bases outside the gene matches. The CDR3 consists of 14 residues. CDR3 region: CASSPGQGNTEAFF. As DNA, the CDR3 is TGTGCCAGCAGCCCGGGACAGGGGAACACTGAAGCTTTCTTT. Based on the CDR3 plus reference TRBV7-3 and TRBJ1-1, the full variable domain is GAGVSQTPSNKVTEKGKYVELRCDPISGHTALYWYRQSLGQGPEFLIYFQGTGAADDSGLPNDRFFAVRPEGSVSTLKIQRTERGDSAVYLCASSPGQGNTEAFFGQGTRLTVV.

CDR3 residues: CASSQDPDRRTDTQYF. CDR3 nucleotides: TGTGCCAGCAGCCAAGATCCAGACAGGCGCACAGATACGCAGTATTTT. The rearrangement links TRBV3-1 (or the pseudogene TRBV3-2) to TRBJ2-3; D might be TRBD1 (6 bases). The CDR3 has 16 residues. Trimming pared 0 bases from V and 1 base from J, leaving 11 bases between. Germline CDR1 reads LGHDT; CDR2 reads YNNKEL (reference sequence).

This sequence joins TRBV4-1 and TRBJ2-5; D is possibly TRBD1 or TRBD2 (6 bases each). CDR1 is MGHRA and CDR2 is YSYEKL in the germline V gene. Between the trimmed V and J ends, which lost 3 bases and 5 bases, there was a span of 13 bases. This CDR3 region has 14 residues. CDR3 protein: CASSQETGRETQYF. The CDR3 nucleotides read TGCGCCAGCAGCCAGGAAACAGGGAGGGAGACCCAGTACTTC.